These 23 T cell receptor beta chains were sequenced from one sample in a study of CD8 T cells in Susac syndrome. Roughly 0.45 to 1 ug RNA was reverse transcribed with random hexamers. TCRdb analysed the immunoSEQ multiplex PCR reads with MiXCR anew, one entry per CDR3 protein. The sample contains 250,000 to 300,000 distinct CDR3 sequences, 70% to 90% of which appear only once. The sequencing sample was made of CD8+ T cells from PBMCs. Source of these receptors: a human donor with multiple sclerosis.

The V call is TRBV28, the J call TRBJ2-5; TRBD2 agrees at 9 bases. The CDR3 covers 19 residues. CDR1 and CDR2 (germline): MDHEN, SYDVKM. J gave up 7 bases and V 4 bases, and 22 bases lay outside the gene matches. The CDR3 DNA reads TGTGCCAGCAGTTCACCCAGCGCCCGGGAGGGCGGGAGGGCCCCGACCCAGTACTTC. Translation: CASSSPSAREGGRAPTQYF.

This sequence joins TRBV18 and TRBJ1-3; unclear D gene. CDR3 length: 15 amino acids. Germline V gene sequence: CDR1 KGHSH, CDR2 LQKENI. Deletions cut 3 bases from V and 0 bases from J, with 9 bases between. The CDR3 DNA sequence: TGTGCCAGCTCACCGATTAGGAGCTCTGGAAACACCATATATTTT. This codes for CASSPIRSSGNTIYF.

The CDR3 DNA sequence: TGTGCCAGCAGCTTCGGAGACCATAATTCACCCCTCCACTTT. This sequence encodes CASSFGDHNSPLHF. V gene TRBV7-3 combines with J gene TRBJ1-6; D gene ambiguous. V was clipped by 3 bases and J by 5 bases, with 8 bases between them. Germline CDR1 is SGHTA and CDR2 is FQGTGA. This CDR3 comprises 14 residues.

This chain uses TRBV29-1 with TRBJ2-7; 11 bases are shared with TRBD2. The length of the CDR3 is 12 residues. The germline V gene has CDR1 SQVTM and CDR2 ANQGSEA. Trimming at V came to 7 bases and at J to 4 bases, leaving 3 bases not matched to a gene. In nucleotides, the CDR3 is TGCAGCGGGCTAGCGGGGGGTTACGAGCAGTACTTC. It codes for CSGLAGGYEQYF.

This chain connects TRBV27 to TRBJ2-7; 7 bases match TRBD2. Trimming removed 9 bases from V and 7 bases from J; junction bases left unmatched: 18. The CDR3 loop spans 15 amino acids. Germline V gene sequence: CDR1 MNHEY, CDR2 SMNVEV (reference sequence). In nucleotides, the CDR3 is TGTGCCAGTCGCGTAAGCGGGATCCCTCGAGGTGAGCAGTACTTC. The encoded protein is CASRVSGIPRGEQYF.

This clonotype was seen once. The chain links TRBV20-1 to TRBJ1-5; TRBD1 matches 11 bases. In germline, CDR1 is DFQATT, CDR2 SNEGSKA (reference sequence). V was clipped by 3 bases and J by 4 bases; unmatched bases: 11. This CDR3 has 17 residues. The CDR3 region is CSARQGQGEIGNQPQHF. As DNA, the CDR3 is TGCAGTGCTAGGCAGGGACAGGGGGAAATAGGTAATCAGCCCCAGCATTTT.

The chain recombines TRBV20-1 with TRBJ1-5; 7 bases are a match to TRBD1. Unmatched junction bases numbered 8, after V lost 0 bases and J lost 6 bases. This CDR3 comprises 15 residues. Germline lookup yields CDR1 DFQATT and CDR2 SNEGSKA (reference sequence). The CDR3 DNA sequence: TGCAGTGCTAGAGATCGTGACAGGGCCAGTCAGCCCCAGCATTTT. Its translation: CSARDRDRASQPQHF.

V and J are TRBV29-1 and TRBJ2-7, with D perhaps matching TRBD2 (5 bases). Germline-derived CDR1 and CDR2 are SQVTM and ANQGSEA. The CDR3 loop spans 16 amino acids. V lost 0 bases to trimming and J lost 2 bases, with 17 bases between them. The CDR3 loop is CSVEDVAGPLPYEQYF. In DNA form, the CDR3 reads TGCAGCGTTGAAGATGTTGCGGGCCCCCTTCCCTACGAGCAGTACTTC.

The chain joins TRBV18 to TRBJ1-1, with a tentative D call TRBD1 (5 bases). This CDR3 spans 12 amino acids. Trimming took 3 bases from V and 6 from J, leaving 8 bases between them. Per germline, CDR1 KGHSH and CDR2 LQKENI. CDR3 protein: CASSPDIAEAFF. The CDR3 DNA follows: TGTGCCAGCTCACCGGACATCGCTGAAGCTTTCTTT.

The chain combines TRBV7-3 with TRBJ2-3; tentative D call: TRBD2 (6 bases). Trimming pared 2 bases from V and 1 base from J, leaving 10 bases between. The germline gives CDR1 SGHTA, CDR2 FQGTGA. CDR3 length equals 15 residues. The CDR3 loop reads CASSLVASGTDTQYF. Here the CDR3 DNA reads TGTGCCAGCAGCTTAGTTGCTAGCGGCACAGATACGCAGTATTTT. The entire variable domain, with the rest obtained from reference TRBV7-3 and TRBJ2-3, is as follows: GAGVSQTPSNKVTEKGKYVELRCDPISGHTALYWYRQSLGQGPEFLIYFQGTGAADDSGLPNDRFFAVRPEGSVSTLKIQRTERGDSAVYLCASSLVASGTDTQYFGPGTRLTVL.

Note on this clonotype: An end of the junction differs from the germline gene, which may be a read error. This chain links TRBV28 with TRBJ1-3; D gene unclear. Germline loops: CDR1 MDHEN, CDR2 SYDVKM. CDR3 length: 11 amino acids. The CDR3: CTSATGNTIYF. CDR3 in DNA: TGTACCAGCGCGACTGGAAACACCATATATTTT.

The chain couples TRBV29-1 to TRBJ1-2; D is ambiguous. The CDR3 consists of 10 residues. CDR1 is SQVTM and CDR2 is ANQGSEA in the germline V gene. The V gene lost 6 bases and the J gene lost 8 bases, with 10 bases spanning the gap. The CDR3 region is CSVPGTGYTF. CDR3 nucleotide sequence: TGCAGCGTCCCCGGAACCGGCTACACCTTC.

This clonotype was observed once. The V and J genes are TRBV29-1 and TRBJ2-7, with D maybe TRBD1 (5 bases). Germline CDR1 is SQVTM and CDR2 is ANQGSEA. The V gene lost 6 bases and the J gene lost 5 bases, with 14 bases spanning the gap. CDR3 length: 12 amino acids. CDR3 nucleotides: TGCAGCGTCTACGCCGTAGGGGACGAGCAGTACTTC. It yields the protein CSVYAVGDEQYF.

V gene TRBV30 combines with J gene TRBJ1-2; no firm D call. The CDR3 length is 14 residues. V gave up 1 base and J gave up 4 bases, with 13 bases separating them. The germline V gene encodes CDR1 GTSNPN and CDR2 SVGIG (reference sequence). CDR3 DNA sequence: TGTGCCTGGAGTGCGGGCCCAGGCCGCTATGGCTACACCTTC. This gives the protein CAWSAGPGRYGYTF. Supplemented by reference TRBV30 and TRBJ1-2, the full variable domain reads SQTIHQWPATLVQPVGSPLSLECTVEGTSNPNLYWYRQAAGRGLQLLFYSVGIGQISSEVPQNLSASRPQDRQFILSSKKLLLSDSGFYLCAWSAGPGRYGYTFGSGTRLTVV.

The chain employs TRBV7-9 and TRBJ2-1, with D possibly being TRBD1 (6 bases). This CDR3 is 16 amino acids long. CDR1 is SEHNR, CDR2 FQNEAQ, per germline (reference sequence). V was cut by 5 bases and J by 0 bases, with 14 bases left in between. The DNA for the CDR3 is TGTGCCAGCAGCCCCAGGGGAAGGGGCTCCTACAATGAGCAGTTCTTC. The encoded protein is CASSPRGRGSYNEQFF.

This chain uses TRBV20-1 with TRBJ2-7, with 12 positions matching TRBD2. The CDR3 totals 19 residues. Germline assignment: CDR1 DFQATT and CDR2 SNEGSKA (reference sequence). Trimming took 4 bases from V and 1 from J; bases not matched to a gene: 17. CDR3 nucleotide sequence: TGCAGTGCTAAGATAACTAGCGGGGGGCGCACGACTTTTTCCTACGAGCAGTACTTC. Translating gives CSAKITSGGRTTFSYEQYF.

CDR3 sequence: CASSQAAEGPYAYEQYF. The DNA for the CDR3 is TGCGCCAGCAGCCAAGCGGCCGAGGGACCATATGCCTACGAGCAGTACTTC. V gene TRBV4-3 combines with J gene TRBJ2-7, with D perhaps TRBD1 or TRBD2 (5 bases each). The CDR3 contains 17 residues. Germline loops: CDR1 LGHNA, CDR2 YSLEER. The germline V and J ends were trimmed by 1 base and 2 bases, with 18 bases remaining between them.

This sequence joins TRBV6-2 or TRBV6-3 and TRBJ2-6, with 12 bases lining up with TRBD1. Germline-derived CDR1 and CDR2 are MNHEY and SVGEGT. This CDR3 spans 18 amino acids. With 5 bases clipped from V and 4 bases from J, the junction kept 9 bases outside the gene matches. CDR3 sequence: CASSPRDRGQKGANVLTF. The CDR3 coding sequence is TGTGCCAGCAGTCCCCGGGACAGGGGGCAGAAGGGGGCCAACGTCCTGACTTTC.

The chain has TRBV20-1 and TRBJ2-2, with D unresolved. The CDR3 runs to 13 residues. V lost 0 bases, J lost 6 bases, and 8 bases lay in between. In germline, CDR1 is DFQATT, CDR2 SNEGSKA (reference sequence). The CDR3 here is CSARDFTAGELFF. The CDR3 coding sequence is TGCAGTGCTAGAGATTTCACGGCCGGGGAGCTGTTTTTT.

CDR3: CASSQLLATDTQYF. In DNA form, the CDR3 reads TGCGCCAGCAGCCAATTGCTAGCCACAGATACGCAGTATTTT. This chain links TRBV4-1 with TRBJ2-3, with D possibly being TRBD2 (5 bases). Trimming left V 2 bases short and J 2 bases short, with 8 bases between. CDR3 length: 14 residues. Germline-derived CDR1 and CDR2 are MGHRA and YSYEKL.

The count of this clonotype is one. The CDR3 region has the DNA TGTGCCAGCAGTTACCCCAGGGGAGGCGGCTACACCTTC. This encodes CASSYPRGGGYTF. The V call is TRBV6-5, the J call TRBJ1-2, with D perhaps matching TRBD1 (6 bases). Germline V CDR1 and CDR2: MNHEY, SVGAGI. V gave up 2 bases and J gave up 8 bases, with 12 bases separating them. The CDR3 is made up of 13 amino acids.

CDR3: CASSRGLRGTGELFF. The CDR3 DNA reads as TGTGCCAGCAGCCGGGGCCTAAGGGGCACCGGGGAGCTGTTTTTT. This rearrangement joins TRBV3-1 to TRBJ2-2, with a tentative D call TRBD1 (5 bases). The ends were cut back, 4 bases at V and 4 bases at J, with 13 bases in the middle. The germline V gene has CDR1 LGHDT and CDR2 YNNKEL (reference sequence). The CDR3 is made up of 15 amino acids.

The chain uses TRBV7-2 and TRBJ1-3; D unclear. The germline gives CDR1 SGHTA, CDR2 FQGNSA. V was clipped by 3 bases and J by 0 bases, with 12 bases between them. The CDR3 extends over 16 amino acids. The CDR3 sequence: CASSFTGYGSGNTIYF. The CDR3 DNA follows: TGTGCCAGCAGCTTTACCGGGTACGGCTCTGGAAACACCATATATTTT.